Listed below are T cell receptor beta chains from one sample, sequenced in a study of shared clonotypes between healthy human individuals. Data came from immunoSEQ multiplex PCR; TCRdb stores just in-frame clones and leaves some out. Of some 2,100,000 clones in the sample, about 93% were seen once. Specimen: naive CD8+ T cells from PBMCs. The source is a man aged 18 to 29 in good health. Some clones in this sample may be carry-over from other donors' samples. Both conserved end residues are part of each CDR3. Each record gives: V gene, clone size, J gene, D gene, CDR3 DNA, CDR3 protein. D genes are given only for firm matches. The size field is filled for only some rows; it gives once, few, many or a size class.

v_gene: TRBV28
abundance: -
j_gene: TRBJ2-7
d_gene: -
CDR3nt: TGTGCCAGCAGTTTGGCCGGCCTCTCCTACGAGCAGTACTTC
CDR3aa: CASSLAGLSYEQYF

v_gene: TRBV28
abundance: -
j_gene: TRBJ2-5
d_gene: TRBD2
CDR3nt: TGTGCCAGCAGTTTGGGCGGGAGAATGAAAGAGACCCAGTACTTC
CDR3aa: CASSLGGRMKETQYF

v_gene: TRBV12-5
abundance: -
j_gene: TRBJ1-2
d_gene: -
CDR3nt: TGTGCTAGTGGCCTCGGACAGAATGGCTACACCTTC
CDR3aa: CASGLGQNGYTF

v_gene: TRBV28
abundance: -
j_gene: TRBJ1-6
d_gene: -
CDR3nt: TGTGCCAGCAGTTTATCCGGGGGCAGTGATAATTCACCCCTCCACTTT
CDR3aa: CASSLSGGSDNSPLHF

v_gene: TRBV5-8
abundance: once
j_gene: TRBJ1-5
d_gene: -
CDR3nt: TGTGCCAGCAGCTTGGAGGGGACCCTCTATCAGCCCCAGCATTTT
CDR3aa: CASSLEGTLYQPQHF

v_gene: TRBV5-6
abundance: -
j_gene: TRBJ2-1
d_gene: -
CDR3nt: TGTGCCAGCAGCTTGTCCTACAATGAGCAGTTCTTC
CDR3aa: CASSLSYNEQFF

v_gene: TRBV2
abundance: -
j_gene: TRBJ1-3
d_gene: -
CDR3nt: TGTGCCAGCAGTGAAGGGGCAGGACGAGGAAACACCATATATTTT
CDR3aa: CASSEGAGRGNTIYF

v_gene: TRBV7-9
abundance: -
j_gene: TRBJ2-7
d_gene: TRBD2
CDR3nt: TGTGCCAGCAGCGCTAGCGGGTGGGACTACTACGAGCAGTACTTC
CDR3aa: CASSASGWDYYEQYF

v_gene: TRBV11-3
abundance: -
j_gene: TRBJ2-7
d_gene: TRBD1
CDR3nt: TGTGCCAGCAGCCCTGGGACAGGGGGCTCCGAGCAGTACTTC
CDR3aa: CASSPGTGGSEQYF

v_gene: TRBV7-6
abundance: -
j_gene: TRBJ2-1
d_gene: TRBD2
CDR3nt: TGTGCCAGCAGCCCGGAACCGGGACTAGGATACAATGAGCAGTTCTTC
CDR3aa: CASSPEPGLGYNEQFF

v_gene: TRBV27
abundance: -
j_gene: TRBJ1-5
d_gene: -
CDR3nt: TGTGCCAGCAGTTTATCGGCGTCAAACCTGCAGCCCCAGCATTTT
CDR3aa: CASSLSASNLQPQHF

v_gene: TRBV5-1
abundance: -
j_gene: TRBJ1-2
d_gene: -
CDR3nt: TGCGCCAGCAGCTTTGGTAAGACAGAACTGGAGGGCGGCTACACCTTC
CDR3aa: CASSFGKTELEGGYTF

v_gene: TRBV28
abundance: -
j_gene: TRBJ2-7
d_gene: -
CDR3nt: TGTGCCAGCAGTTATGCCAGGGGTTACCCTCTCGAGCAGTACTTC
CDR3aa: CASSYARGYPLEQYF

v_gene: TRBV28
abundance: -
j_gene: TRBJ2-7
d_gene: -
CDR3nt: TGTGCCAGCAGTTTGAACAGCTTTTCCTACGAGCAGTACTTC
CDR3aa: CASSLNSFSYEQYF

v_gene: TRBV27
abundance: -
j_gene: TRBJ2-5
d_gene: TRBD2
CDR3nt: TGTGCCAGCAAGGGACTAGCTCAAGAGACCCAGTACTTC
CDR3aa: CASKGLAQETQYF

v_gene: TRBV6-5
abundance: -
j_gene: TRBJ1-2
d_gene: TRBD1
CDR3nt: TGTGCCAGCAGTCTACAGGGGAACTATGGCTACACCTTC
CDR3aa: CASSLQGNYGYTF

v_gene: TRBV9
abundance: -
j_gene: TRBJ2-2
d_gene: -
CDR3nt: TGTGCCAGCAGCGGGGTCTTCACCGGGGAGCTGTTTTTT
CDR3aa: CASSGVFTGELFF

v_gene: TRBV7-9
abundance: -
j_gene: TRBJ2-7
d_gene: TRBD1
CDR3nt: TGTGCCAGCACCCAAGACAGGGACTACGAGCAGTACTTC
CDR3aa: CASTQDRDYEQYF

v_gene: TRBV9
abundance: -
j_gene: TRBJ2-7
d_gene: -
CDR3nt: TGTGCCAGCAGCACGGAGGACACCTCCTACGAGCAGTACTTC
CDR3aa: CASSTEDTSYEQYF

v_gene: TRBV5-1
abundance: -
j_gene: TRBJ1-1
d_gene: -
CDR3nt: TGCGCCAGCAGCTTGGGCGTTGGACAGCTGAACACTGAAGCTTTCTTT
CDR3aa: CASSLGVGQLNTEAFF

v_gene: TRBV18
abundance: -
j_gene: TRBJ2-1
d_gene: -
CDR3nt: TGTGCCAGCTCCGGAGGGGAGCAGTTCTTC
CDR3aa: CASSGGEQFF

v_gene: TRBV7-8
abundance: -
j_gene: TRBJ2-1
d_gene: TRBD2
CDR3nt: TGTGCCAGCAGTGATCCGAGTAGCGGGAGGATCTCCTACAATGAGCAGTTCTTC
CDR3aa: CASSDPSSGRISYNEQFF

v_gene: TRBV5-8
abundance: few
j_gene: TRBJ2-3
d_gene: -
CDR3nt: TGTGCCAGCAGCCCCACGGGGCTGACAGATACGCAGTATTTT
CDR3aa: CASSPTGLTDTQYF

v_gene: TRBV7-9
abundance: -
j_gene: TRBJ2-3
d_gene: -
CDR3nt: TGTGCCAGCAGCCAGGAGGGGGGATATGCAGATACGCAGTATTTT
CDR3aa: CASSQEGGYADTQYF

v_gene: TRBV28
abundance: -
j_gene: TRBJ2-7
d_gene: -
CDR3nt: TGTGCCAGTTCCGGGGGGGACAGCTCCTACGAGCAGTACTTC
CDR3aa: CASSGGDSSYEQYF

v_gene: TRBV7-9
abundance: -
j_gene: TRBJ2-3
d_gene: -
CDR3nt: TGTGCCAGCAGCCTGCGGGACACCCCTTCGGGAGATACGCAGTATTTT
CDR3aa: CASSLRDTPSGDTQYF

v_gene: TRBV6-5
abundance: once
j_gene: TRBJ1-5
d_gene: -
CDR3nt: TGTGCCAGCAGTTACGCCGGCAACAATCAGCCCCAGCATTTT
CDR3aa: CASSYAGNNQPQHF

v_gene: TRBV11-2
abundance: -
j_gene: TRBJ2-4
d_gene: TRBD2
CDR3nt: TGTGCCAGCAGCCGCCCGGCGGGAGGGCGTTTCGGGGCCAAAAACATTCAGTACTTC
CDR3aa: CASSRPAGGRFGAKNIQYF

v_gene: TRBV28
abundance: -
j_gene: TRBJ2-7
d_gene: TRBD1
CDR3nt: TGTGCCAGCAGTTGGACAGGGGGCTCCTACGAGCAGTACTTC
CDR3aa: CASSWTGGSYEQYF

v_gene: TRBV10-2
abundance: -
j_gene: TRBJ2-3
d_gene: -
CDR3nt: TGCGCCAGCAGTGAAGAGAGGTCGATAGATACGCAGTATTTT
CDR3aa: CASSEERSIDTQYF

v_gene: TRBV28
abundance: -
j_gene: TRBJ2-1
d_gene: TRBD2
CDR3nt: TGTGCCAGCAACCTGTCCGGGACTAGCGGGTACTCCTACAATGAGCAGTTCTTC
CDR3aa: CASNLSGTSGYSYNEQFF

v_gene: TRBV6-1
abundance: -
j_gene: TRBJ2-7
d_gene: -
CDR3nt: TGTGCCGGAAACCGGGGGCCCCCGGGGGAGCAGTACTTC
CDR3aa: CAGNRGPPGEQYF

v_gene: TRBV7-9
abundance: -
j_gene: TRBJ2-5
d_gene: -
CDR3nt: TGTGCCAGCAGCTCTCGGTTCGCTCTTCAAGAGACCCAGTACTTC
CDR3aa: CASSSRFALQETQYF

v_gene: TRBV5-6
abundance: -
j_gene: TRBJ1-1
d_gene: -
CDR3nt: TGTGCCAGCAGCTTGAATCACAGGCCCGGCACTGAAGCTTTCTTT
CDR3aa: CASSLNHRPGTEAFF

v_gene: TRBV19
abundance: -
j_gene: TRBJ1-1
d_gene: -
CDR3nt: TGTGCCAGTAGTATAGGCAGTCTTATGAACACTGAAGCTTTCTTT
CDR3aa: CASSIGSLMNTEAFF

v_gene: TRBV7-6
abundance: -
j_gene: TRBJ2-5
d_gene: -
CDR3nt: TGTGCCAGCAGCTTAGCGATACAAGAGACCCAGTACTTC
CDR3aa: CASSLAIQETQYF

v_gene: TRBV7-9
abundance: -
j_gene: TRBJ1-2
d_gene: -
CDR3nt: TGTGCCAGCAGCTTAGGGTTCCGCTATGGCTACACCTTC
CDR3aa: CASSLGFRYGYTF

v_gene: TRBV27
abundance: -
j_gene: TRBJ2-3
d_gene: TRBD1
CDR3nt: TGTGCCAGCAGTTATCGCAGGGGGTTCTCCACAGATACGCAGTATTTT
CDR3aa: CASSYRRGFSTDTQYF

v_gene: TRBV7-9
abundance: -
j_gene: TRBJ1-2
d_gene: -
CDR3nt: TGTGCCAGCAGCTTAGGTGCTAACTATGGCTACACCTTC
CDR3aa: CASSLGANYGYTF

v_gene: TRBV7-3
abundance: -
j_gene: TRBJ2-2
d_gene: -
CDR3nt: TGTGCCAGCAGCCGCCCCGAATTGGGCACCGGGGAGCTGTTTTTT
CDR3aa: CASSRPELGTGELFF

v_gene: TRBV7-3
abundance: -
j_gene: TRBJ2-3
d_gene: -
CDR3nt: TGTGCCAGCAGCCACCCGGGTAGCACAGATACGCAGTATTTT
CDR3aa: CASSHPGSTDTQYF

v_gene: TRBV25-1
abundance: -
j_gene: TRBJ2-5
d_gene: TRBD2
CDR3nt: TGTGCCAGCAGTGAATTGGGAGGGGAGGAGACCCAGTACTTC
CDR3aa: CASSELGGEETQYF

v_gene: TRBV10-2
abundance: -
j_gene: TRBJ2-1
d_gene: TRBD1
CDR3nt: TGCGCCAGCAGGACAGGGGCCCCCTACAATGAGCAGTTCTTC
CDR3aa: CASRTGAPYNEQFF

v_gene: TRBV7-3
abundance: -
j_gene: TRBJ2-1
d_gene: TRBD2
CDR3nt: TGTGCCAGCAGCTTATCCGGGGGGACCTACAATGAGCAGTTCTTC
CDR3aa: CASSLSGGTYNEQFF

v_gene: TRBV19
abundance: -
j_gene: TRBJ2-3
d_gene: TRBD2
CDR3nt: TGTGCCAGTAGTTGGGTAGCGGGAGAGACGCAGTATTTT
CDR3aa: CASSWVAGETQYF

v_gene: TRBV5-6
abundance: -
j_gene: TRBJ2-5
d_gene: TRBD2
CDR3nt: TGTGCCAGCAGCTTGTTGGAGGCGGGAGGATCAGACGAGACCCAGTACTTC
CDR3aa: CASSLLEAGGSDETQYF

v_gene: TRBV5-4
abundance: -
j_gene: TRBJ2-7
d_gene: -
CDR3nt: TGTGCCAGCAGCTCGTCCGCAGGTACCTCCTACGAGCAGTACTTC
CDR3aa: CASSSSAGTSYEQYF

v_gene: TRBV5-4
abundance: -
j_gene: TRBJ2-7
d_gene: TRBD1
CDR3nt: TGTGCCAGCAGCTGGGCGGACAGGGGTCACGAGCAGTACTTC
CDR3aa: CASSWADRGHEQYF

v_gene: TRBV4-1
abundance: -
j_gene: TRBJ2-3
d_gene: -
CDR3nt: TGCGCCAGCAATTGGGCCGAGCTAAAAGTAGATACGCAGTATTTT
CDR3aa: CASNWAELKVDTQYF

v_gene: TRBV9
abundance: -
j_gene: TRBJ2-3
d_gene: TRBD1
CDR3nt: TGTGCCAGCAGCATCACCGGGACAGGGCTCGGGGAGCAGTATTTT
CDR3aa: CASSITGTGLGEQYF

v_gene: TRBV28
abundance: once
j_gene: TRBJ2-3
d_gene: TRBD2
CDR3nt: TGTGCCAGCAGTCCCCGGATAGCGGGTCCTGGCACAGATACGCAGTATTTT
CDR3aa: CASSPRIAGPGTDTQYF

v_gene: TRBV25-1
abundance: -
j_gene: TRBJ2-6
d_gene: TRBD1
CDR3nt: TGTGCCAGCTCAGGGGGCCAGCCTCTTCCTGGGGCCAACGTCCTGACTTTC
CDR3aa: CASSGGQPLPGANVLTF

v_gene: TRBV6-5
abundance: -
j_gene: TRBJ2-7
d_gene: -
CDR3nt: TGTGCCAGCAGTTACTCCCAGATCTACGAGCAGTACTTC
CDR3aa: CASSYSQIYEQYF

v_gene: TRBV19
abundance: once
j_gene: TRBJ2-7
d_gene: -
CDR3nt: TGTGCCAGTAGTATAGTAGTGGGGACCTTCTCCTACGAGCAGTACTTC
CDR3aa: CASSIVVGTFSYEQYF

v_gene: TRBV13
abundance: -
j_gene: TRBJ2-2
d_gene: -
CDR3nt: TGTGCCAGCAGCCCCCCGGAGCCGAACACCGGGGAGCTGTTTTTT
CDR3aa: CASSPPEPNTGELFF

v_gene: TRBV6-5
abundance: -
j_gene: TRBJ2-7
d_gene: TRBD2
CDR3nt: TGTGCCAGCAGTTACGCTGGTAGCGGGAGGAAGTACGAGCAGTACTTC
CDR3aa: CASSYAGSGRKYEQYF

v_gene: TRBV15
abundance: -
j_gene: TRBJ2-2
d_gene: -
CDR3nt: TGTGCCACCAGCGCCCAGGAGACCGGGGAGCTGTTTTTT
CDR3aa: CATSAQETGELFF

v_gene: TRBV10-3
abundance: -
j_gene: TRBJ2-7
d_gene: -
CDR3nt: TGTGCCATCAGTGAGTCAACTTCGGGGGCGGGGTACTTC
CDR3aa: CAISESTSGAGYF

v_gene: TRBV29-1
abundance: -
j_gene: TRBJ1-2
d_gene: -
CDR3nt: TGCAGCGTTGTGGGGGGGCCCTTCTATGGCTACACCTTC
CDR3aa: CSVVGGPFYGYTF

v_gene: TRBV27
abundance: -
j_gene: TRBJ1-1
d_gene: -
CDR3nt: TGTGCCAGCAGTTTACTCAGTCAGAACACTGAAGCTTTCTTT
CDR3aa: CASSLLSQNTEAFF